This T cell receptor (beta chain) comes out of a study of T cells in Graves' hyperthyroidism and ophthalmopathy. Points from the study as a whole: Stable hyperthyroidism was separated from ophthalmopathy by a model based on 13 V-J features.

The TCR beta CDR3 regions underwent amplification using RNA transcripts as the source. TCR CDR3 underwent first-round RT-PCR with the HTBI primer set. MiXCR, applied by TCRdb to the multiplex PCR reads, yields one record per CDR3 protein. The sample records roughly 160,000 distinct CDR3 sequences, about a tenth being singletons. Newly diagnosed hyperthyroidism, duration under 2 months, in patients aged 18 to 65. Diagnostic assessment was based on clinical symptoms, serum thyroxine and TRAb, thyroid ultrasound and orbital computed tomography. Preceding any ophthalmopathy symptoms, the blood sample dates from first hyperthyroidism diagnosis. This clonotype was counted at least ten times. What it binds is not known. V shed 0 bases and J 5 bases; nucleotides not matched to a gene: 12. CDR3 length equals 17 residues. CDR1 is LGHNA and CDR2 is YNFKEQ in the germline V gene.

The sequencing input was blood. V is TRBV4-2 and J is TRBJ2-5; 7 positions match TRBD1. This clonotype was sampled from a young woman with Graves' hyperthyroidism that later progressed to Graves' ophthalmopathy. The CDR3 is CASSQDNADRVGETQYF. The CDR3 DNA sequence: TGTGCCAGCAGCCAAGATAATGCCGACAGGGTTGGCGAGACCCAGTACTTC.